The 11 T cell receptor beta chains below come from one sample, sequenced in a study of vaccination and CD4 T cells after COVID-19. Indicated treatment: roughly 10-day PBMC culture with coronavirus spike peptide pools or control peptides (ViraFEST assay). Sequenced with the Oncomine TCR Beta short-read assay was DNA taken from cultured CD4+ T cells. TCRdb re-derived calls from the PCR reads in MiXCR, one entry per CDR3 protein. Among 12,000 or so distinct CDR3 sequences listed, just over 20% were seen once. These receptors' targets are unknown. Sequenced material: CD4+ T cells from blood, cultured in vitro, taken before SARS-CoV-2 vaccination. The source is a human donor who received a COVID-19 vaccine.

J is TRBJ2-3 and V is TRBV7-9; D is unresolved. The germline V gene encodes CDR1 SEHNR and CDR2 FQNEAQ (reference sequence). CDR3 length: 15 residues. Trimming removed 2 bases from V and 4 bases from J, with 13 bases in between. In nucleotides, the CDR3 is TGTGCCAGCAGCTTACAAAGAGATTCTCCAGATACGCAGTATTTT. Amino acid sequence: CASSLQRDSPDTQYF.

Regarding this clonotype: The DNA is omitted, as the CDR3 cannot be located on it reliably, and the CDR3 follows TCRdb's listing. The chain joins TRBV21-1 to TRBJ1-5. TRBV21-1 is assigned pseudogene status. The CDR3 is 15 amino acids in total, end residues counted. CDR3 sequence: CVSSYLCGLYQPQHF.

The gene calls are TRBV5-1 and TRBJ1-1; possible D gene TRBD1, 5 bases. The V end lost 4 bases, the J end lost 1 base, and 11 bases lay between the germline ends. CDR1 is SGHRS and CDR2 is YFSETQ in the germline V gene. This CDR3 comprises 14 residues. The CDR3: CASSPGTENTEAFF. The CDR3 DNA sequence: TGCGCCAGCAGCCCGGGGACGGAGAACACTGAAGCTTTCTTT.

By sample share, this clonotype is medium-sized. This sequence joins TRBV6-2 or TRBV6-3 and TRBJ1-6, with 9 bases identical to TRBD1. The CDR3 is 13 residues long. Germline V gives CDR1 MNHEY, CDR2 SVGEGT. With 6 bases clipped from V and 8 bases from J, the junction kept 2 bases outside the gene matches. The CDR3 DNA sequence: TGTGCCAGCAGGGGACAGGGAGATTCACCCCTCCACTTT. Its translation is CASRGQGDSPLHF.

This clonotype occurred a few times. Here the CDR3 DNA reads TGTGCCACCAGGAGTGCTAGTAATTCACCCCTCCACTTT. Translation: CATRSASNSPLHF. This chain joins TRBV24-1 and TRBJ1-6; D gene unclear. This CDR3 region has 13 residues. V lost 7 bases, J lost 6 bases, and 9 bases lay in between. Per germline, CDR1 KGHDR and CDR2 SFDVKD.

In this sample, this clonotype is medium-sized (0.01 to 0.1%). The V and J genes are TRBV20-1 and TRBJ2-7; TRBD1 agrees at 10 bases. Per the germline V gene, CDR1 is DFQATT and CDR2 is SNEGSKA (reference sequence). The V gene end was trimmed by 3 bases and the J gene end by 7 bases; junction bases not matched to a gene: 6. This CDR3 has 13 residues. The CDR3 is CSARGTGVEEQYF. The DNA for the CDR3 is TGCAGTGCTAGGGGGACAGGGGTGGAAGAGCAGTACTTC.

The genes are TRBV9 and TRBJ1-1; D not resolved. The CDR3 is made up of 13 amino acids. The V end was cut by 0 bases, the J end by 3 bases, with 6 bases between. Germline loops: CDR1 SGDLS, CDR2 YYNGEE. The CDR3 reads CASSVGQDTEAFF. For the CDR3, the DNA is TGTGCCAGCAGCGTAGGGCAGGACACTGAAGCTTTCTTT.

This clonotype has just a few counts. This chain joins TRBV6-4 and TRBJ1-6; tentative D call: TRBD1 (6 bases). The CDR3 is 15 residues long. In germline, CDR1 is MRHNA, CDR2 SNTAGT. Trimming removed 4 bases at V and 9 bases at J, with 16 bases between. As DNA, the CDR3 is TGTGCCAGCAGTGTGATTTCACAGGGTGGTTCACCCCTCCACTTT. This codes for CASSVISQGGSPLHF.

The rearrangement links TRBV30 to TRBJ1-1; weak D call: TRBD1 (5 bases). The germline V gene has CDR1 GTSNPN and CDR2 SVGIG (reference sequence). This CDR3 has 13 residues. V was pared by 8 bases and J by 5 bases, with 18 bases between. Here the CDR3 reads CARTTDGGTEAFF. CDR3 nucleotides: TGTGCCCGAACGACGGACGGGGGGACTGAAGCTTTCTTT.

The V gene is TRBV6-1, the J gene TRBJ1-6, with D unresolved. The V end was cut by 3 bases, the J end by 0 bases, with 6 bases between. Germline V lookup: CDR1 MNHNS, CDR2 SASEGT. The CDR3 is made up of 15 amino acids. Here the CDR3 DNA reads TGTGCCAGCAGTGATTGGGCCTCCTATAATTCACCCCTCCACTTT. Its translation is CASSDWASYNSPLHF.

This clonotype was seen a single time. The CDR3 nucleotides read TGCAGTGCTAGAGATGGGAGCAGCTCCTACAATGAGCAGTTCTTC. This codes for CSARDGSSSYNEQFF. The chain carries TRBV20-1 and TRBJ2-1; perhaps TRBD2 as D (5 bases). V was pared by 0 bases and J by 0 bases, with 9 bases between. This CDR3 contains 15 residues. The germline V gene has CDR1 DFQATT and CDR2 SNEGSKA (reference sequence).